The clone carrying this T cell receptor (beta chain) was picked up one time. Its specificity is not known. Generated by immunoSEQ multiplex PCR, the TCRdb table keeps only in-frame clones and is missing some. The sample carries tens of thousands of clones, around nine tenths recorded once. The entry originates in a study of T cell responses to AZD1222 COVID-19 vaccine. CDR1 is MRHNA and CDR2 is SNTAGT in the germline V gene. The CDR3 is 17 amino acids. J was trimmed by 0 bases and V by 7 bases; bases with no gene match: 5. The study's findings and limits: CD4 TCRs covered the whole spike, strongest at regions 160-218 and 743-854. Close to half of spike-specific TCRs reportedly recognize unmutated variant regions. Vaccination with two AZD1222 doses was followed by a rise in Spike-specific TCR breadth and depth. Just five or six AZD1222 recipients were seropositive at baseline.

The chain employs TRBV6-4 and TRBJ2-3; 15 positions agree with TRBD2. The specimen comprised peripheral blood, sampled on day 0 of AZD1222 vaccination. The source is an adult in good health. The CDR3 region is CASIRTSGRASTDTQYF. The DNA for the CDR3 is TGTGCCAGCATCCGGACTAGCGGGAGGGCCAGCACAGATACGCAGTATTTT.